The rows below give T cell receptor beta chains drawn from one sample of a study of blood T cell repertoires in COVID-19. The method was immunoSEQ multiplex PCR; TCRdb's version includes in-frame clones alone and lacks a portion of them. The profile shows 90,000 to 120,000 clones, about four fifths of them singletons. Material: peripheral blood. Every receptor here comes from an elderly woman with active or convalescent COVID-19. CDR3s include the opening cysteine and the closing phenylalanine or tryptophan.

j_gene: TRBJ2-2; v_gene: TRBV28; len: 15; CDR3aa: CASSPLAGNTGELFF
j_gene: TRBJ2-5; v_gene: TRBV3-1/TRBV3-2; len: 12; CDR3aa: CASGRGGETQYF
j_gene: TRBJ2-3; v_gene: TRBV7-8; len: 16; CDR3aa: CASSRTSRGGTDTQYF
j_gene: TRBJ2-7; v_gene: TRBV28; len: 17; CDR3aa: CASSKTRTRRVWNEQYF
j_gene: TRBJ2-3; v_gene: TRBV9; len: 15; CDR3aa: CASSVASGREDTQYF
j_gene: TRBJ2-7; v_gene: TRBV30; len: 13; CDR3aa: CAWESSSRVEQYF
j_gene: TRBJ2-5; v_gene: TRBV5-4; len: 16; CDR3aa: CASTNGQGAYQETQYF
j_gene: TRBJ2-7; v_gene: TRBV15; len: 19; CDR3aa: CATSGNRGAAREPSYEQYF
j_gene: TRBJ2-3; v_gene: TRBV9; len: 14; CDR3aa: CASSVDPSTDTQYF
j_gene: TRBJ1-4; v_gene: TRBV29-1; len: 12; CDR3aa: CSVALNGEKLFF
j_gene: TRBJ1-4; v_gene: TRBV5-1; len: 15; CDR3aa: CASSPGDRGWEKLFF
j_gene: TRBJ1-1; v_gene: TRBV6-5; len: 13; CDR3aa: CASQDISRTEAFF
j_gene: TRBJ1-1; v_gene: TRBV5-4; len: 15; CDR3aa: CASNPPGQGLSEAFF
j_gene: TRBJ2-7; v_gene: TRBV2; len: 14; CDR3aa: CASSELGRGSEQYF
j_gene: TRBJ1-5; v_gene: TRBV6-6; len: 15; CDR3aa: CASGGGTFPNQPQHF
j_gene: TRBJ2-7; v_gene: TRBV28; len: 16; CDR3aa: CASSLSKWAATYEQYF
j_gene: TRBJ1-6; v_gene: TRBV2; len: 15; CDR3aa: CASSNRGLGNSPLHF
j_gene: TRBJ2-1; v_gene: TRBV3-1/TRBV3-2; len: 16; CDR3aa: CASRGLAGRLSNEQFF
j_gene: TRBJ2-3; v_gene: TRBV9; len: 17; CDR3aa: CASSVGFLAGAGDTQYF
j_gene: TRBJ2-2; v_gene: TRBV2; len: 12; CDR3aa: CASSADTGELFF
j_gene: TRBJ1-4; v_gene: TRBV5-4; len: 15; CDR3aa: CASSVGGATNEKLFF
j_gene: TRBJ1-1; v_gene: TRBV6-2/TRBV6-3; len: 12; CDR3aa: CASSLGQGKAFF
j_gene: TRBJ1-2; v_gene: TRBV19; len: 16; CDR3aa: CASSLRLQGSNYGYTF
j_gene: TRBJ2-1; v_gene: TRBV7-2; len: 15; CDR3aa: CASSLRAGGQDEQFF
j_gene: TRBJ1-1; v_gene: TRBV6-2/TRBV6-3; len: 15; CDR3aa: CASSSYRQENTEAFF
j_gene: TRBJ2-1; v_gene: TRBV9; len: 16; CDR3aa: CASSVVGRTRANEQFF
j_gene: TRBJ1-1; v_gene: TRBV24-1; len: 14; CDR3aa: CATSRTGQETEAFF
j_gene: TRBJ2-3; v_gene: TRBV3-1/TRBV3-2; len: 16; CDR3aa: CASSHYGRASTDTQYF
j_gene: TRBJ1-1; v_gene: TRBV9; len: 13; CDR3aa: CASSVTDRNEAFF
j_gene: TRBJ1-4; v_gene: TRBV9; len: 15; CDR3aa: CASSVGSGANEKLFF
j_gene: TRBJ2-3; v_gene: TRBV20-1; len: 11; CDR3aa: CSASDRSTQYF
j_gene: TRBJ2-3; v_gene: TRBV14; len: 19; CDR3aa: CASSQSLAGQPLFTDTQYF
j_gene: TRBJ2-3; v_gene: TRBV28; len: 15; CDR3aa: CASARLPVSTDTQYF
j_gene: TRBJ1-2; v_gene: TRBV28; len: 15; CDR3aa: CASSLSRGGRVGYTF
j_gene: TRBJ1-2; v_gene: TRBV6-5; len: 13; CDR3aa: CASLHGTSNGYTF
j_gene: TRBJ1-1; v_gene: TRBV5-6; len: 14; CDR3aa: CASSRRGMNTEAFF
j_gene: TRBJ2-3; v_gene: TRBV5-8; len: 12; CDR3aa: CASSLSTDTQYF
j_gene: TRBJ2-1; v_gene: TRBV7-2; len: 17; CDR3aa: CASSRAGRGGLFNEQFF
j_gene: TRBJ2-1; v_gene: TRBV5-6; len: 14; CDR3aa: CASSHVGGNNEQFF
j_gene: TRBJ2-7; v_gene: TRBV7-9; len: 16; CDR3aa: CASSSLSRTQGYEQYF
j_gene: TRBJ2-3; v_gene: TRBV3-1/TRBV3-2; len: 22; CDR3aa: CASSQDRWRGGLWGRGTDTQYF
j_gene: TRBJ2-7; v_gene: TRBV2; len: 15; CDR3aa: CASSETPGVFDEQYF
j_gene: TRBJ2-1; v_gene: TRBV9; len: 17; CDR3aa: CASSVARDTRSYNEQFF
j_gene: TRBJ1-2; v_gene: TRBV3-1/TRBV3-2; len: 13; CDR3aa: CASSQDSGLGYTF
j_gene: TRBJ2-2; v_gene: TRBV9; len: 15; CDR3aa: CASSVGQGASGELFF
j_gene: TRBJ2-7; v_gene: TRBV19; len: 15; CDR3aa: CASRPPGQGTHEQYF
j_gene: TRBJ1-3; v_gene: TRBV7-2; len: 16; CDR3aa: CASSSLTGFAGNTIYF
j_gene: TRBJ1-2; v_gene: TRBV28; len: 12; CDR3aa: CASNPGGSGYTF
j_gene: TRBJ2-7; v_gene: TRBV5-4; len: 15; CDR3aa: CASSSAGQGTYEQYF
j_gene: TRBJ2-1; v_gene: TRBV7-3; len: 16; CDR3aa: CASSLTRTSEYNEQFF
j_gene: TRBJ1-3; v_gene: TRBV6-5; len: 13; CDR3aa: CASMGGLGNTIYF
j_gene: TRBJ2-1; v_gene: TRBV6-6; len: 15; CDR3aa: CASGLLGRNNNEQFF
j_gene: TRBJ1-4; v_gene: TRBV28; len: 14; CDR3aa: CASARDRNNEKLFF
j_gene: TRBJ1-2; v_gene: TRBV12-3/TRBV12-4; len: 12; CDR3aa: CASRQGHYGYTF
j_gene: TRBJ2-7; v_gene: TRBV29-1; len: 13; CDR3aa: CSVEIRDRYEQYF
j_gene: TRBJ1-1; v_gene: TRBV29-1; len: 12; CDR3aa: CSGEGGNTEAFF
j_gene: TRBJ2-1; v_gene: TRBV5-1; len: 20; CDR3aa: CASSLTWDSLRLAEYNEQFF
j_gene: TRBJ2-3; v_gene: TRBV18; len: 14; CDR3aa: CASSPSVRSDTQYF